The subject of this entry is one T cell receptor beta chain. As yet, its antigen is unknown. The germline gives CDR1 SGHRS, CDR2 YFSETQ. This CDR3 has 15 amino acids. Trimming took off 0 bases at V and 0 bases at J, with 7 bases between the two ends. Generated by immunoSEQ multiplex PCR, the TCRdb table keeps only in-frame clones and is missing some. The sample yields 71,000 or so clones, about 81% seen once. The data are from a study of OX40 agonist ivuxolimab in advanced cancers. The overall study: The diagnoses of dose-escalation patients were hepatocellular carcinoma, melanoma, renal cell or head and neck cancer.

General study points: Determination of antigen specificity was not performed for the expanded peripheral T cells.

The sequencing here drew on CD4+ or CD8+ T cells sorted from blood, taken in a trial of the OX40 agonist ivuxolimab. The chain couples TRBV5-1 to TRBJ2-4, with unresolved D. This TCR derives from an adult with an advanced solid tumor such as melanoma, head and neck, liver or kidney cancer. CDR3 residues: CASSLGGQAKNIQYF. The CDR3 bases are TGCGCCAGCAGCTTGGGGGGTCAAGCCAAAAACATTCAGTACTTC.